Following are 9 T cell receptor beta chains from one sample sequenced in a study of T cell changes during pregnancy in multiple sclerosis. The data were produced by immunoSEQ multiplex PCR, yet TCRdb's version contains in-frame clones alone and is incomplete. Altogether tens of thousands of clones are present, 93% being singletons, with the ten largest covering approximately 2.5%. The source was peripheral blood, collected in the second trimester of pregnancy. The receptor set was obtained from a female donor with multiple sclerosis, enrolled in a pregnancy study.

The chain uses TRBV30 and TRBJ2-1, with D possibly being TRBD2 (6 bases). Germline CDR1 GTSNPN, CDR2 SVGIG (reference sequence). Deletions cut 2 bases from V and 13 bases from J, with 12 bases between. The CDR3 contains 11 residues. DNA of the CDR3: TGTGCCTGGAGTACCGGGACTGGACAGTTCTTC. It yields the protein CAWSTGTGQFF.

This chain links TRBV10-3 with TRBJ2-3, with 10 bases aligning to TRBD2. Germline V gene lookup returns CDR1 ENHRY and CDR2 SYGVKD. V gave up 2 bases and J gave up 1 base; unmatched junction bases: 0. This CDR3 spans 15 amino acids. CDR3 sequence (DNA): TGTGCCATCAGTGAGCTAGCGGGGGGCACAGATACGCAGTATTTT. Its protein is CAISELAGGTDTQYF.

The chain couples TRBV19 to TRBJ1-5, with D uncertain. Germline CDR1 reads LNHDA; CDR2 reads SQIVND (reference sequence). The V end lost 1 base, the J end lost 4 bases, and 8 bases lay between the germline ends. This CDR3 region has 14 residues. The CDR3 loop is CASSIVRDNQPQHF. The CDR3 nucleotides are TGTGCCAGTAGTATAGTACGGGATAATCAGCCCCAGCATTTT. The full variable domain, with the rest looked up from reference TRBV19 and TRBJ1-5, is DGGITQSPKYLFRKEGQNVTLSCEQNLNHDAMYWYRQDPGQGLRLIYYSQIVNDFQKGDIAEGYSVSREKKESFPLTVTSAQKNPTAFYLCASSIVRDNQPQHFGDGTRLSIL.

The chain uses TRBV7-3 and TRBJ1-1; possibly TRBD1 for D (5 bases). The length of the CDR3 is 14 residues. The V end was cut by 0 bases, the J end by 4 bases, with 9 bases between. The germline V gene encodes CDR1 SGHTA and CDR2 FQGTGA. CDR3 in amino acids: CASSLTGAGTEAFF. CDR3 nucleotide sequence: TGTGCCAGCAGCTTAACAGGGGCAGGCACTGAAGCTTTCTTT.

V usage is TRBV2 and J usage is TRBJ2-7; 8 bases are shared with TRBD2. The germline gives CDR1 SNHLY, CDR2 FYNNEI. With 5 bases clipped from V and 0 bases from J, the junction kept 6 bases outside the gene matches. The length of the CDR3 is 15 residues. The CDR3 loop is CASSPTGGSSYEQYF. The CDR3 DNA follows: TGTGCCAGCAGTCCTACGGGGGGGAGCTCCTACGAGCAGTACTTC.

The chain recombines TRBV7-9 with TRBJ1-2, with 7 bases lining up with TRBD1. The CDR3 consists of 14 residues. The germline V gene encodes CDR1 SEHNR and CDR2 FQNEAQ (reference sequence). The V and J ends lost 1 base and 8 bases, in that order; junction bases with no gene match: 7. DNA of the CDR3: TGTGCCAGCAGCTTAGGGGACAGCCCGGGGGGCTACACCTTC. Translated, it gives CASSLGDSPGGYTF.

The chain carries TRBV11-2 and TRBJ1-2, with D possibly being TRBD1 (5 bases). Germline values: CDR1 SGHAT, CDR2 FQNNGV. The CDR3 sequence is 14 residues long. Trimming cost V 1 base and J 4 bases, with 10 bases left between them. Written as DNA, the CDR3 is TGTGCCAGCAGCTTAGGGGGCAGGCTCTATGGCTACACCTTC. This encodes CASSLGGRLYGYTF.

This chain connects TRBV18 to TRBJ2-1; perhaps TRBD1 as D (6 bases). The CDR3 is 12 amino acids. Germline-derived CDR1 and CDR2 are KGHSH and LQKENI. Between the trimmed V and J ends, which lost 3 bases and 10 bases, there was a span of 10 bases. The chain's CDR3 is CASSPWDTEQFF. CDR3 sequence (DNA): TGTGCCAGCTCACCCTGGGACACGGAGCAGTTCTTC.

The V gene is TRBV27, the J gene TRBJ1-1, with no clear D. The V gene lost 5 bases and the J gene lost 1 base, with 11 bases spanning the gap. The CDR3 loop spans 14 amino acids. Germline V gene lookup returns CDR1 MNHEY and CDR2 SMNVEV (reference sequence). The CDR3 sequence is CASSDTGGNTEAFF. DNA of the CDR3: TGTGCCAGCAGTGATACGGGAGGGAACACTGAAGCTTTCTTT.